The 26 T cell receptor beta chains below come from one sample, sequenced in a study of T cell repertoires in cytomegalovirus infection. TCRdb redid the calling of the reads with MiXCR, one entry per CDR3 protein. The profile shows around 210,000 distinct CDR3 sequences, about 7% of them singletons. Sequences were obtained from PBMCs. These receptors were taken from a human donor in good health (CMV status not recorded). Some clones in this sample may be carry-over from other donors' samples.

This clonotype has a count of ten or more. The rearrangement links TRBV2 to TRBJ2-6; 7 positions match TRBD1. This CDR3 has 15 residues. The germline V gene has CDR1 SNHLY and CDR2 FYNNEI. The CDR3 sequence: CANRQGGAGANVLTF. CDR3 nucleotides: TGTGCGAACAGACAAGGGGGCGCTGGGGCCAACGTCCTGACTTTC.

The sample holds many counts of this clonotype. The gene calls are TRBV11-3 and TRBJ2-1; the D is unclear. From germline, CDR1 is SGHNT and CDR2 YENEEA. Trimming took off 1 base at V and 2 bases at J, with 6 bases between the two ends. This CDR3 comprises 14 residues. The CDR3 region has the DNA TGTGCCAGCAGCTTAGGGGCCACCTACAATGAGCAGTTCTTC. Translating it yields CASSLGATYNEQFF.

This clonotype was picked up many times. This CDR3 reads CASSQEIRQPQHF. The CDR3 DNA reads TGCGCCAGCAGCCAAGAGATCCGTCAGCCCCAGCATTTT. V is TRBV4-3 and J is TRBJ1-5, with D uncertain. The CDR3 spans 13 residues. Germline V gene lookup returns CDR1 LGHNA and CDR2 YSLEER. Trimming shortened V by 0 bases and J by 6 bases, and 6 bases separated the two germline ends.

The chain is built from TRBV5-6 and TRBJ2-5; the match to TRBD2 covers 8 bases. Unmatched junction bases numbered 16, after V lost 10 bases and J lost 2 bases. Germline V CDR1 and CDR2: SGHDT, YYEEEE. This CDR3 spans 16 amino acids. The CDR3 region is CAGTLNGGEKQETQYF. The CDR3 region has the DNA TGTGCCGGCACCCTCAACGGGGGGGAAAAACAAGAGACCCAGTACTTC.

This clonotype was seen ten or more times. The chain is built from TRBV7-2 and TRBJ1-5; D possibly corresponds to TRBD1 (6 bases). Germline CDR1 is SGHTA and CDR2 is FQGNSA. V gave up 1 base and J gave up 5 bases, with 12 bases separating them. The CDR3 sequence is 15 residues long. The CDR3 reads CASSLDGTSYQPQHF. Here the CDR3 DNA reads TGTGCCAGCAGCTTAGATGGGACATCTTATCAGCCCCAGCATTTT.

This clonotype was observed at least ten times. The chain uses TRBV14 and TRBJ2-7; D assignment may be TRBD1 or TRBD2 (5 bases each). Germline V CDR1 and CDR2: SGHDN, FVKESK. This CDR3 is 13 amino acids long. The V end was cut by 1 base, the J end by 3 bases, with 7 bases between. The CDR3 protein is CASSQVGGYEQYF. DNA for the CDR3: TGTGCCAGCAGCCAAGTTGGGGGCTACGAGCAGTACTTC.

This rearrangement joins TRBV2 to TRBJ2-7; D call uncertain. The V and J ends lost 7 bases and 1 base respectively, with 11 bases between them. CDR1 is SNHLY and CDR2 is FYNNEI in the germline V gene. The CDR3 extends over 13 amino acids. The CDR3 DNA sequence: TGTGCCAGCACCCTTACAGATTCCTACGAGCAGTACTTC. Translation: CASTLTDSYEQYF.

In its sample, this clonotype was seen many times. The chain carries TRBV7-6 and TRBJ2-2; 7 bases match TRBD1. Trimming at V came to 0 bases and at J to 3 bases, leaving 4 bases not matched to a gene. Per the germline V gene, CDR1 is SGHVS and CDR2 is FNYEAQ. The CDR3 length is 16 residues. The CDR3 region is CASSLADRADTGELFF. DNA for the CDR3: TGTGCCAGCAGCTTAGCTGACAGGGCCGACACCGGGGAGCTGTTTTTT.

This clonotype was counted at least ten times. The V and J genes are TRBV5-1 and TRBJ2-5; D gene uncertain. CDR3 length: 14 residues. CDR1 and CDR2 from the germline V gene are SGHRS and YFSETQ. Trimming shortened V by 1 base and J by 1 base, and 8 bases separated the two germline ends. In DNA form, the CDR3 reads TGCGCCAGCAGCTTGATGGCAGGCCAAGAGACCCAGTACTTC. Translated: CASSLMAGQETQYF.

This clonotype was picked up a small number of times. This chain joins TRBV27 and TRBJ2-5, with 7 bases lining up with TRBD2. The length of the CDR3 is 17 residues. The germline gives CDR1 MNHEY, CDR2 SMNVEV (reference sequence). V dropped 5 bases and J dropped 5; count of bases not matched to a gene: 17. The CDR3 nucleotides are TGTGCCAGCAGTCCCACGCCGGGCGGGGGATGGTACGAGACCCAGTACTTC. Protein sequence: CASSPTPGGGWYETQYF.

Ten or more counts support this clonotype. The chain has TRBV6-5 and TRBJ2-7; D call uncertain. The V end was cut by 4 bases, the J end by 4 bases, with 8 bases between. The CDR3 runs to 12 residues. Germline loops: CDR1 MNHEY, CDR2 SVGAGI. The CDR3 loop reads CASSFLGYEQYF. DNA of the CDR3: TGTGCCAGCAGTTTCTTGGGATACGAGCAGTACTTC.

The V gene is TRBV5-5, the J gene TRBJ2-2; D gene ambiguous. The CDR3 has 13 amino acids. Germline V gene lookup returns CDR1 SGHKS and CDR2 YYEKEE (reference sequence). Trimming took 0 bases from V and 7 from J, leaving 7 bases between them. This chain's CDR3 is CASSLEPGGELFF. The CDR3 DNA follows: TGTGCCAGCAGCTTGGAACCGGGCGGGGAGCTGTTTTTT.

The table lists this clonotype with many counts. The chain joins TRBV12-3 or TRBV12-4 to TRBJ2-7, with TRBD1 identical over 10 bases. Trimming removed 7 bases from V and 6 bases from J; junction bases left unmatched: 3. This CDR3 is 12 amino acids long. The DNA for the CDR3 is TGTGCCAGCAAGGGGACAGGGGTCGAGCAGTACTTC. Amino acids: CASKGTGVEQYF.

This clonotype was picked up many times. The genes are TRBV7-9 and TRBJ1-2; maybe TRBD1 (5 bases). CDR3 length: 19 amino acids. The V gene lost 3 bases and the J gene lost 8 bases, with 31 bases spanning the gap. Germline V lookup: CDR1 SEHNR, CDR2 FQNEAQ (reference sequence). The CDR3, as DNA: TGTGCCAGCAGCTTCAATGAACTGGCCGGGACCTCGGGCCAGAGCGGCTACACCTTC. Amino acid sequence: CASSFNELAGTSGQSGYTF.

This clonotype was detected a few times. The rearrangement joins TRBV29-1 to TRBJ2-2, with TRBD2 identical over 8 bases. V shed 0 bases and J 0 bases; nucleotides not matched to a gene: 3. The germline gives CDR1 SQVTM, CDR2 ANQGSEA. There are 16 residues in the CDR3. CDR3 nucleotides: TGCAGCGTTGAAGATCGGGAGGGCTCGAACACCGGGGAGCTGTTTTTT. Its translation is CSVEDREGSNTGELFF.

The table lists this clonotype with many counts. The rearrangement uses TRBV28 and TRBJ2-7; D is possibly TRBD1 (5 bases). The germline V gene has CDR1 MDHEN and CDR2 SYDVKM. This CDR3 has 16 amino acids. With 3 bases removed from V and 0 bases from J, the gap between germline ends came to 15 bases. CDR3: CASSLKGAPFSYEQYF. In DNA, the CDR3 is TGTGCCAGCAGTTTGAAAGGGGCCCCCTTCTCCTACGAGCAGTACTTC.

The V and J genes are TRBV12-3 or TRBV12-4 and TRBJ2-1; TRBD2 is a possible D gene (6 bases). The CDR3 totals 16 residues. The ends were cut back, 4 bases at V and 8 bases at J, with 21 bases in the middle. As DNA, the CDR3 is TGTGCCAGCAGTTATTCCGGGACTCCCTCCCAAGATGAGCAGTTCTTC. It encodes CASSYSGTPSQDEQFF.

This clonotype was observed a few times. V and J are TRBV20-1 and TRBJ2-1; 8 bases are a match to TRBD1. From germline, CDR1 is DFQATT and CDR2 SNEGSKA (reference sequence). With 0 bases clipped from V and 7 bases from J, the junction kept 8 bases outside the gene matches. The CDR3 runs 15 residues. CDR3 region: CSARDPQGAGNEQFF. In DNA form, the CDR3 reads TGCAGTGCTAGAGATCCCCAGGGGGCTGGGAATGAGCAGTTCTTC.

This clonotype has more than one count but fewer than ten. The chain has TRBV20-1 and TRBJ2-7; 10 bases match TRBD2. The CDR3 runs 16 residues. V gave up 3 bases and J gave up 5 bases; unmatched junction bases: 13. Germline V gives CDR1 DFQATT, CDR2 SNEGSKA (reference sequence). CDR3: CSASNELAGPFDEQYF. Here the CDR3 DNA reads TGCAGTGCTAGCAACGAACTAGCGGGGCCTTTTGACGAGCAGTACTTC.

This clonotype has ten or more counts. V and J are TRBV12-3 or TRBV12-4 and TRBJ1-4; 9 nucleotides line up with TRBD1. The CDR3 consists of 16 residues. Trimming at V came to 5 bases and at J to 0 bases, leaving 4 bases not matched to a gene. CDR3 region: CASSPDRGATNEKLFF. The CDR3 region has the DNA TGTGCCAGCAGTCCGGACAGGGGTGCAACTAATGAAAAACTGTTTTTT.

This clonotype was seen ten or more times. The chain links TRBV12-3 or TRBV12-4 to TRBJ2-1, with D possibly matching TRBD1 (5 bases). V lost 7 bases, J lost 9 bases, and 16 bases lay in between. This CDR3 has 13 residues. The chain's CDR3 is CASTPLQGVEQFF. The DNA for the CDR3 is TGTGCCAGCACCCCCCTCCAGGGCGTTGAGCAGTTCTTC.

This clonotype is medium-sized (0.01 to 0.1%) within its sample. In DNA form, the CDR3 reads TGTGCCAGCAGCCGTGACAGGGTGGACACCGGGGAGCTGTTTTTT. This codes for CASSRDRVDTGELFF. The chain has TRBV7-2 and TRBJ2-2, with 7 bases fitting TRBD1. The CDR3 consists of 15 residues. V was pared by 5 bases and J by 3 bases, with 6 bases of the junction left unmatched. The germline CDR1 and CDR2 sequences are SGHTA and FQGNSA.

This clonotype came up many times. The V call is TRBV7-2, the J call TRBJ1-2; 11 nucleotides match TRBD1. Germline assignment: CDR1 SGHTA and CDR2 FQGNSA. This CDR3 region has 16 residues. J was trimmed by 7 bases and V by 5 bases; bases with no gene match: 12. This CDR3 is CASSPSPGQGVGGYTF. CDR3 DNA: TGTGCCAGCAGCCCGAGTCCGGGACAGGGGGTTGGTGGCTACACCTTC.

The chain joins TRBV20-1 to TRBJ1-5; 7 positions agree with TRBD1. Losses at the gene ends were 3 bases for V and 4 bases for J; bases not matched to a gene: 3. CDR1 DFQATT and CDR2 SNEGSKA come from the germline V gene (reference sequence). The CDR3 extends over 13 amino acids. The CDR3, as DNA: TGCAGTGCTAGTCCCAGGGGGAATCAGCCCCAGCATTTT. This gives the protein CSASPRGNQPQHF.

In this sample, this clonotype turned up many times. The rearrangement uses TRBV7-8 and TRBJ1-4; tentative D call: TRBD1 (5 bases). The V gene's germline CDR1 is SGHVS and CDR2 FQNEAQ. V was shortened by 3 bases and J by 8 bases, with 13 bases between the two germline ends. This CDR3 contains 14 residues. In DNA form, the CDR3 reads TGTGCCAGCAGCTTGAGTCCAGCAGGGGAAAAACTGTTTTTT. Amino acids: CASSLSPAGEKLFF. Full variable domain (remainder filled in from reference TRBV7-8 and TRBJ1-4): GAGVSQSPRYKVAKRGQDVALRCDPISGHVSLFWYQQALGQGPEFLTYFQNEAQLDKSGLPSDRFFAERPEGSVSTLKIQRTQQEDSAVYLCASSLSPAGEKLFFGSGTQLSVL.

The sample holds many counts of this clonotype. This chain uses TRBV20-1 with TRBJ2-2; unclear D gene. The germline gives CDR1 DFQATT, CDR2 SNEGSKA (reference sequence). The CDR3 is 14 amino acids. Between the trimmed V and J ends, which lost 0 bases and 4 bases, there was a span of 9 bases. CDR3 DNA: TGCAGTGCTAGAGAGGACGCCTCCACCGGGGAGCTGTTTTTT. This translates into CSAREDASTGELFF.